Each of the 13 T cell receptor gamma chains below was sequenced from the same sample in a study of gamma-delta T cells after stem cell transplantation (TCRdb year 2016). Library preparation employed RT-PCR. These reads were obtained on an Illumina MiSeq. Via CATT, TCRdb reprocessed the public reads, and rows with identical DNA were then joined. For this sample the table gives about 1,200 gamma-chain clones, of which approximately 65% were detected only once. Jointly, the top ten make up over 4% of the sample. Sequences were obtained from gamma-delta T cells. The receptor source for this set is a human donor. It is not recorded whose cells these are; they may come from a transplant donor.

The chain joins TRGV4 to TRGJP2. TCRdb gives no J gene; it was assigned here by matching the DNA to germline. Germline CDR1 EGSTGY, CDR2 YDSYTSSV. The trim removed 0 bases at V and 5 bases at J, leaving 0 bases unmatched. The CDR3 spans 13 residues. CDR3 in amino acids: CATWDGSDWIKTF. DNA of the CDR3: TGTGCCACCTGGGATGGGAGTGATTGGATCAAGACGTTT.

The chain links TRGV4 to TRGJ1 or TRGJ2. TCRdb does not report a J gene; here it was assigned by matching the DNA to germline references. With 3 bases clipped from V and 10 bases from J, the junction kept 12 bases outside the gene matches. Germline values: CDR1 EGSTGY, CDR2 YDSYTSSV. The CDR3 is 13 residues long. This CDR3 reads CATWDRCPKKKLF. CDR3 nucleotide sequence: TGTGCCACCTGGGATCGCTGCCCGAAGAAGAAACTCTTT.

Worth noting for this clone: The same CDR3 arises from other DNA sequences in this sample as well. This chain joins TRGV5 and TRGJ1 or TRGJ2. TCRdb is silent on the J gene; assignment here came from matching the DNA to germline. CDR1 and CDR2 (germline): VINAFY, YDVSNSKD. The CDR3 sequence is 13 residues long. The ends lost 0 bases at V and 6 bases at J; junction bases unmatched: 5. This chain's CDR3 is CATWDRPGYKKLF. The CDR3 coding sequence is TGTGCCACCTGGGACAGGCCGGGTTATAAGAAACTCTTT.

In regard to this clone: A junction end diverges from the germline sequence, so it may reflect a read error. The J gene is TRGJP, the V gene TRGV9. The J gene, not given by TCRdb, was assigned here from a germline match of the nucleotide sequence. There are 16 residues in the CDR3. The germline CDR1 and CDR2 sequences are GITISATS and ISYDGTV (reference sequence). CDR3 nucleotide sequence: TGTGCCTTGTGGGAGCCCCAAGAGATGGGCAAAAAAATCAAGGTATTT. Its protein is CALWEPQEMGKKIKVF.

The J gene was recorded as TRGJ1 or TRGJ2; no V gene was called. The CDR3 consists of 14 residues. The CDR3 DNA reads TGTGCCACCTGGGATACGGCCCTTTATTATAAGAAACTCTTT. The encoded protein is CATWDTALYYKKLF.

This rearrangement joins TRGV8 to TRGJP2. The J gene was missing in TCRdb and was found by matching the end of the DNA to germline. The CDR3 runs to 15 residues. V was clipped by 3 bases and J by 2 bases; unmatched bases: 6. Germline-derived CDR1 and CDR2 are VENAVY and YDSYNSRV. This CDR3 reads CATWDHGSSDWIKTF. CDR3 DNA: TGTGCCACCTGGGATCATGGAAGTAGTGATTGGATCAAGACGTTT.

This rearrangement joins TRGV4 to TRGJ1 or TRGJ2. TCRdb is silent on the J gene; assignment here came from matching the DNA to germline. This CDR3 is 20 amino acids long. Germline CDR1 is EGSTGY and CDR2 is YDSYTSSV. After removal of 1 base from V and 1 base from J, the junction contained 22 bases not matched to a gene. CDR3 DNA sequence: TGTGCCACCTGGGATGGCTCATCAATTATTCAACCCAATAATTATTATAAGAAACTCTTT. It translates to CATWDGSSIIQPNNYYKKLF.

V and J are TRGV5 and TRGJ1 or TRGJ2. TCRdb lists no J gene, so it was determined here by aligning the DNA to germline. The junction had 7 bases not matched to a gene; V was cut back by 6 bases and J by 5 bases. Germline V gene lookup returns CDR1 VINAFY and CDR2 YDVSNSKD. The CDR3 consists of 12 residues. The CDR3 coding sequence is TGTGCCACCTGGTCGGGCAATTATAAGAAACTCTTT. Protein product: CATWSGNYKKLF.

The CDR3 here is CATWDRPGFYYKKLF. DNA of the CDR3: TGTGCCACCTGGGACAGGCCTGGATTTTATTATAAGAAACTCTTT. The V gene is TRGV5, the J gene TRGJ1 or TRGJ2. The J gene, missing from TCRdb, was assigned here through DNA to germline matching. Germline trimming cut 0 bases from V and 3 bases from J; bases unmatched to any gene: 8. CDR1 VINAFY and CDR2 YDVSNSKD come from the germline V gene. The CDR3 spans 15 residues.

This clone has just a few counts. In the same sample, other DNA sequences code for this CDR3. The genes are TRGV5 and TRGJ1 or TRGJ2. The J gene comes from matching the DNA to germline here; TCRdb lacks it. Unmatched junction bases numbered 6, after V lost 0 bases and J lost 7 bases. The CDR3 totals 13 residues. Germline V CDR1 and CDR2: VINAFY, YDVSNSKD. Here the CDR3 DNA reads TGTGCCACCTGGGACAGGCTGGGCTATAAGAAACTCTTT. Translated, it gives CATWDRLGYKKLF.

The gene calls are TRGV4 and TRGJ1 or TRGJ2. The CDR3 sequence is 13 residues long. V lost 4 bases and J lost 8; bases outside the gene matches: 11. CDR1 and CDR2 (germline): EGSTGY, YDSYTSSV. The CDR3 reads CATWDHIRHKKLF. The CDR3 nucleotides are TGTGCCACCTGGGACCACATTCGGCATAAGAAACTCTTT.

This clone was seen more than once but under ten times. This rearrangement joins TRGV4 to TRGJ1 or TRGJ2. The V gene end was trimmed by 6 bases and the J gene end by 6 bases; junction bases not matched to a gene: 8. CDR3 length equals 12 residues. From germline, CDR1 is EGSTGY and CDR2 YDSYTSSV. The CDR3 spells CATWHEPYKKLF. The CDR3 bases are TGTGCCACCTGGCACGAACCTTATAAGAAACTCTTT.

The genes are TRGV4 and TRGJ1 or TRGJ2. TCRdb records no J gene; here it was assigned by comparing the DNA to germline. Germline loops: CDR1 EGSTGY, CDR2 YDSYTSSV. The V and J ends lost 0 bases and 9 bases, in that order; junction bases with no gene match: 5. The CDR3 is 12 residues long. DNA of the CDR3: TGTGCCACCTGGGATGGGCGGTTTAAGAAACTCTTT. It is translated as CATWDGRFKKLF.